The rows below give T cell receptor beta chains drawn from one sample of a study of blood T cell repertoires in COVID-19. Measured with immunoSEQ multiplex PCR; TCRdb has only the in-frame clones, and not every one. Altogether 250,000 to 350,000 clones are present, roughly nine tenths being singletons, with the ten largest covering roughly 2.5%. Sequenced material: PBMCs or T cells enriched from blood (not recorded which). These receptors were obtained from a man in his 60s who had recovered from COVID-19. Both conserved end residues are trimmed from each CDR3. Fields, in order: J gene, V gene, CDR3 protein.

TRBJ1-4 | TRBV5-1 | ASSLSYPRNEKLF
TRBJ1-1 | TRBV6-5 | ASSYGRQGSTEAF
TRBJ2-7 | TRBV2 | ASSDRGNTYEQY
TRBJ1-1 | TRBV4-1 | ASSQARGSGTEAF
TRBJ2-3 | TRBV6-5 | ASSPPGTIADTQY
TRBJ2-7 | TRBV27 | ASGQGNEQY
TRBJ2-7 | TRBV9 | ASSPTSGRPNEQY
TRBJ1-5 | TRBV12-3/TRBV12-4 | ASSPTGGAQH
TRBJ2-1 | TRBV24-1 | ATSEAQGQGSNEQF
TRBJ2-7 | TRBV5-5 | ASSLESAHSYEQY
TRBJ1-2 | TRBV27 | ASSSQGYGYT
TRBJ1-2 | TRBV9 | ASSVDRGDYGYT
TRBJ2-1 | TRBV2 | ASSEVRGGEQF
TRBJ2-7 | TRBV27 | ASRSGGGPYEQY
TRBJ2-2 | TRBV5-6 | ASNGGGRYTGELF
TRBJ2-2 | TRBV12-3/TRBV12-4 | AIWSGELF
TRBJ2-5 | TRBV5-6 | ASSRGSRETQY
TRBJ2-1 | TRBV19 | ASSIKGGQLSYNEQF
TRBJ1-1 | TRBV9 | ASSLTRLRGTEAF
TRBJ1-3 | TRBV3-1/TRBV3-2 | ASSETRGTIY
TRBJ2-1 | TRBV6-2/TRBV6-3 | ASSYIGLTFGEQF
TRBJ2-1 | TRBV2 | ASSGPERGGIEQF
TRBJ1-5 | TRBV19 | ASSNVPGNQPQH
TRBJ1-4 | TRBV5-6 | ASSYYGATNEKLF
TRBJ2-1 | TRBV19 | ASSIEAGRLNEQF
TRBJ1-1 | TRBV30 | AGTGGPNVLNTEAF
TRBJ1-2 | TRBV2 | ASSDQRTDGYT
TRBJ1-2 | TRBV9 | ASSVGEDYGYT